The sequence of this T cell receptor beta chain was determined in a study of shared clonotypes between healthy human individuals. CDR1 and CDR2 from the germline V gene are SEHNR and FQNEAQ (reference sequence). The CDR3 runs to 15 residues. Trimming removed 4 bases at V and 0 bases at J, with 10 bases between. The assay was immunoSEQ multiplex PCR, and TCRdb's table has in-frame clones only and misses some. Among 450,000 to 500,000 clones listed, 81% were seen once. The chain recombines TRBV7-9 with TRBJ2-1; possibly TRBD1 for D (5 bases). This clonotype was obtained from a woman aged 40 to 55 in good health. Some clones in this sample may be carry-over from other donors' samples. The material sequenced was PBMCs. The CDR3 is CASSSGQSSYNEQFF. CDR3 nucleotide sequence: TGTGCCAGCAGCTCCGGACAAAGCTCCTACAATGAGCAGTTCTTC.